These 20 T cell receptor beta chains share one sample of origin, sequenced in a study of cytomegalovirus exposure and HLA in healthy donors. PCR amplification relied on 60 Vbeta primers (plus 13 Jbeta primers). TCRdb's copy holds only in-frame clones and misses some; the assay was immunoSEQ multiplex PCR. The repertoire holds approximately 110,000 clones, with about 16% as singletons. The source material was PBMCs. These receptors came from a woman in her late teens or twenties in good health and CMV-seronegative.

V and J are TRBV18 and TRBJ1-6; no definite D call. V lost 4 bases to trimming and J lost 8 bases, with 12 bases between them. Looked up from germline, CDR1 is KGHSH and CDR2 is LQKENI. This CDR3 spans 14 amino acids. This CDR3 reads CASSLQKEDSPLHF. CDR3 DNA: TGTGCCAGCTCACTGCAGAAAGAAGATTCACCCCTCCACTTT.

There are a few counts of this clone. CDR3 DNA: TGTGCCAGCAGCCAGGGACACCTCCAAGAGACCCAGTACTTC. This codes for CASSQGHLQETQYF. V gene TRBV5-6 combines with J gene TRBJ2-5, with a tentative D call TRBD1 (6 bases). V was trimmed by 4 bases and J by 1 base, leaving 11 bases between them. CDR1 SGHDT and CDR2 YYEEEE come from the germline V gene. The CDR3 is made up of 14 amino acids.

This clone was counted between two and nine times. The chain has TRBV15 and TRBJ2-7; 10 bases align to TRBD1. This CDR3 is 14 amino acids long. V was clipped by 5 bases and J by 4 bases; unmatched bases: 5. Germline-derived CDR1 and CDR2 are LNHNV and YYDKDF (reference sequence). As DNA, the CDR3 is TGTGCCACCAGCCCCCGGGACAGGGGTTACGAGCAGTACTTC. The encoded protein is CATSPRDRGYEQYF.

The V call is TRBV4-3, the J call TRBJ2-2, with a possible D match to TRBD1 (6 bases). Germline V gene sequence: CDR1 LGHNA, CDR2 YSLEER. CDR3 length equals 17 residues. V lost 0 bases and J 4 bases, leaving 15 bases between the germline ends. The CDR3 spells CASSQDPVGGSTGELFF. The CDR3 DNA reads TGCGCCAGCAGCCAAGATCCGGTTGGGGGCAGCACCGGGGAGCTGTTTTTT.

In its sample, this clone was seen a few times. The chain couples TRBV19 to TRBJ2-6; a weak D match, TRBD1 (5 bases). V dropped 5 bases and J dropped 0 bases, with 11 bases sitting between them. The CDR3 is 16 amino acids. Germline CDR1 LNHDA, CDR2 SQIVND (reference sequence). The CDR3 DNA follows: TGTGCCAGTAGTTACAGGCTACGCTCTGGGGCCAACGTCCTGACTTTC. Its translation: CASSYRLRSGANVLTF.

The chain uses TRBV4-3 and TRBJ1-4, with a possible D match to TRBD1 (6 bases). Deletions cut 2 bases from V and 4 bases from J, with 20 bases between. There are 18 residues in the CDR3. CDR1 is LGHNA and CDR2 is YSLEER in the germline V gene. The CDR3 loop is CASSQSQIPGDSNEKLFF. In DNA form, the CDR3 reads TGCGCCAGCAGCCAATCCCAGATCCCAGGGGATAGTAATGAAAAACTGTTTTTT.

This chain connects TRBV5-4 to TRBJ2-3, with TRBD2 identical over 10 bases. The CDR3 sequence is 18 residues long. CDR1 SGHNT and CDR2 YYREEE come from the germline V gene (reference sequence). V shed 4 bases and J 2 bases; nucleotides not matched to a gene: 13. This chain's CDR3 is CASSDARTSGAPTDTQYF. The CDR3 DNA is TGTGCCAGCAGCGACGCCAGGACTAGCGGAGCTCCCACAGATACGCAGTATTTT.

This clone was seen a few times. The chain has TRBV6-5 and TRBJ2-1; TRBD2 matches 8 bases. The V gene end was trimmed by 8 bases and the J gene end by 0 bases; junction bases not matched to a gene: 0. CDR3 length: 13 residues. In germline, CDR1 is MNHEY, CDR2 SVGAGI. The CDR3 spells CASGTSSYNEQFF. As DNA, the CDR3 is TGTGCCAGCGGGACTAGCTCCTACAATGAGCAGTTCTTC.

The chain recombines TRBV10-1 with TRBJ1-4, with a possible D match to TRBD1 (5 bases). The CDR3 is 18 residues long. Germline-derived CDR1 and CDR2 are WNHNN and SYGVQD (reference sequence). Trimming shortened V by 7 bases and J by 5 bases, and 26 bases separated the two germline ends. CDR3 sequence reads: CASTRLDSASRSNEKLFF. CDR3 sequence (DNA): TGCGCCAGCACTCGCCTTGACAGCGCGAGCAGATCAAATGAAAAACTGTTTTTT.

V and J are TRBV9 and TRBJ2-1; 13 positions agree with TRBD2. The V segment lost 7 bases and the J segment 8 bases; nucleotides outside the gene matches: 12. This CDR3 has 16 amino acids. Germline V gives CDR1 SGDLS, CDR2 YYNGEE. CDR3 DNA sequence: TGTGCCAGCTCGACTAGCGGGAGGTCCCCTACGTATGAGCAGTTCTTC. As protein: CASSTSGRSPTYEQFF.

This rearrangement joins TRBV6-5 to TRBJ2-7; 8 positions match TRBD1. Germline V gene data show CDR1 as MNHEY and CDR2 as SVGAGI. V lost 4 bases, J lost 1 base, and 3 bases stayed unmatched. There are 14 residues in the CDR3. This CDR3 is CASSWDRSSYEQYF. As DNA, the CDR3 is TGTGCCAGCAGTTGGGACAGGTCGTCCTACGAGCAGTACTTC.

This chain uses TRBV7-2 with TRBJ2-3, with D perhaps matching TRBD2 (5 bases). Germline V gives CDR1 SGHTA, CDR2 FQGNSA. The CDR3 extends over 16 amino acids. V lost 3 bases and J 3 bases, leaving 16 bases between the germline ends. CDR3 DNA sequence: TGTGCCAGCAGCTTGCGGGCCGCAGGATGGACAGATACGCAGTATTTT. Translated: CASSLRAAGWTDTQYF.

This clone was counted a few times. This chain links TRBV18 with TRBJ1-4; D is perhaps TRBD1 (5 bases). Per germline, CDR1 KGHSH and CDR2 LQKENI. The V and J ends lost 6 bases and 8 bases respectively, with 13 bases between them. The CDR3 has 13 amino acids. CDR3 amino acids: CASSPDSGEKLFF. CDR3 DNA sequence: TGTGCCAGCTCGCCCGACAGTGGGGAAAAACTGTTTTTT. Filled out from reference TRBV18 and TRBJ1-4, the complete variable domain reads NAGVMQNPRHLVRRRGQEARLRCSPMKGHSHVYWYRQLPEEGLKFMVYLQKENIIDESGMPKERFSAEFPKEGPSILRIQQVVRGDSAAYFCASSPDSGEKLFFGSGTQLSVL.

This clone was counted between two and nine times. The chain has TRBV7-9 and TRBJ2-1; 8 bases fit TRBD2. Looked up from germline, CDR1 is SEHNR and CDR2 is FQNEAQ (reference sequence). This CDR3 contains 14 residues. Trimming cost V 0 bases and J 9 bases; bases outside gene matches: 4. CDR3 residues: CASSLAVAGGEQFF. Here the CDR3 DNA reads TGTGCCAGCAGCTTAGCTGTCGCGGGAGGTGAGCAGTTCTTC.

J is TRBJ2-1 and V is TRBV7-2; TRBD2 agrees at 9 bases. CDR1 SGHTA and CDR2 FQGNSA come from the germline V gene. The CDR3 runs 16 residues. J lost 7 bases, V lost 7 bases, and 14 bases had no gene match. The CDR3 DNA reads TGTGCCAGCATCGAGGACGGCGGGAGGGCCATTAATGAGCAGTTCTTC. It is translated as CASIEDGGRAINEQFF. Drawing the rest from reference TRBV7-2 and TRBJ2-1, the complete variable domain is GAGVSQSPSNKVTEKGKDVELRCDPISGHTALYWYRQSLGQGLEFLIYFQGNSAPDKSGLPSDRFSAERTGGSVSTLTIQRTQQEDSAVYLCASIEDGGRAINEQFFGPGTRLTVL.

This rearrangement joins TRBV4-1 to TRBJ2-1; 8 bases agree with TRBD1. Per the germline V gene, CDR1 is MGHRA and CDR2 is YSYEKL. V was clipped by 0 bases and J by 6 bases; unmatched bases: 7. The CDR3 is 16 residues long. CDR3 nucleotide sequence: TGCGCCAGCAGCCAAGACATTGGCAGGGGGCCCAATGAGCAGTTCTTC. Its translation: CASSQDIGRGPNEQFF.

The chain has TRBV6-5 and TRBJ2-1, with 10 bases matching TRBD2. V was pared by 2 bases and J by 7 bases, with 8 bases of the junction left unmatched. Per germline, CDR1 MNHEY and CDR2 SVGAGI. The CDR3 spans 16 residues. As DNA, the CDR3 is TGTGCCAGCAGTTACCCCCGAGAGCGGGGGGGAAATGAGCAGTTCTTC. It specifies CASSYPRERGGNEQFF.

This clone has more than one count but fewer than ten. The chain combines TRBV29-1 with TRBJ2-1, with TRBD2 matching 10 bases. V shed 6 bases and J 6 bases; nucleotides not matched to a gene: 8. The CDR3 is 14 residues long. Germline lookup yields CDR1 SQVTM and CDR2 ANQGSEA. CDR3 region: CSVLTSGNFNEQFF. The CDR3 DNA is TGCAGCGTCTTAACTAGCGGGAATTTCAATGAGCAGTTCTTC.

This clone has a handful of counts. DNA for the CDR3: TGCAGCGTTGAGGGGCTGGGACAGGGCTACACTGAAGCTTTCTTT. As protein: CSVEGLGQGYTEAFF. The chain joins TRBV29-1 to TRBJ1-1, with 9 positions matching TRBD1. The V gene end was trimmed by 3 bases and the J gene end by 3 bases; junction bases not matched to a gene: 8. The CDR3 runs to 15 residues. Per germline, CDR1 SQVTM and CDR2 ANQGSEA.

V is TRBV28 and J is TRBJ2-1; 11 bases line up with TRBD2. Germline CDR1 reads MDHEN; CDR2 reads SYDVKM. V shed 5 bases, J shed 3 bases, and the junction held 6 bases outside the gene matches. CDR3 size: 16 residues. CDR3 sequence reads: CASSPLAGGDYNEQFF. The CDR3 bases are TGTGCCAGCAGTCCTTTAGCGGGAGGGGACTACAATGAGCAGTTCTTC.